This entry describes one TCR beta chain. Its recognized antigen is unknown. Nothing much larger sits one base from this clone, and base qualities are not available. This record comes from a study of T cells in Graves' hyperthyroidism and ophthalmopathy (dated by TCRdb to about 2019). At the level of the whole study: Peripheral blood was collected at initial diagnosis, before any treatment. TCR V-J signatures able to tell the groups apart were searched for in a discovery cohort of around 95 patients, of whom 43 had Graves' ophthalmopathy and around 58 had stable Graves' hyperthyroidism. Whether ophthalmopathy could be predicted prospectively was tested in an independent validation cohort made up of 18 to 20 hyperthyroidism patients plus 17 patients who later progressed to ophthalmopathy. The 100 discovery patients were randomly split 7:3 into training and test sets. Thyroid tissue and blood T-cell repertoires from six Graves' hyperthyroidism patients were also compared in the study. After sampling, hyperthyroidism patients received methimazole starting at 30 mg daily, and ophthalmopathy patients received high-dose intravenous methylprednisolone. The paper describes TCR Vbeta CDR3 sequencing of 120 to 150 peripheral blood samples, made up of about 41 ophthalmopathy patients, more than 70 hyperthyroidism patients and 17 progressor patients.

Study-wide conclusions, independent of this receptor: In validation, progression to ophthalmopathy was predicted by the model with around 70% sensitivity and 72% to 80% specificity, a median of around 6.5 months before onset. Most expanded thyroid clonotypes (frequency above 0.001) were also found in blood, which suggests that blood repertoires may mirror thyroid immune responses. Sample size was not statistically predetermined, and blinding of investigators to group allocation was not performed. A model built on a 13 V-J signature distinguished ophthalmopathy from stable hyperthyroidism, reaching roughly 88% sensitivity and under 84% specificity in cross-validation and 80%/75% in testing.

A patient counted as having stable Graves' hyperthyroidism if no progression to ophthalmopathy occurred over 18 months of follow-up. Hyperthyroidism patients were newly diagnosed, had a disease duration of under 2 months, and were aged 18 to 65 years. Any patient with an uncontrolled infection, another autoimmune disease, pregnancy or lactation was excluded. Clinical symptoms, serum thyroxine and TRAb, thyroid ultrasound, and orbital computed tomography formed the basis for the diagnoses. Ficoll-Paque density gradient centrifugation was used to isolate PBMCs from approximately 11 ml of fresh peripheral blood. Trizol reagent was used to extract total RNA, and RNA quality was then checked on an Agilent 2100 Bioanalyzer. The TCR beta CDR3 regions were amplified from the RNA transcripts. For the first round of RT-PCR on the TCR CDR3, the HTBI primer set was used together with the Qiagen OneStep RT-PCR kit. Libraries were constructed in a second round of multiplex PCR, after which size selection and purification were performed. Paired-end sequencing of the libraries was performed with 100 bp reads on an Illumina HiSeq2000. The published analysis was carried out like this. SOAPnuke was used to process the raw data, removing reads that contained adapters or uncalled bases, had a mean Phred below 15, or lacked an exact match to the constant primer or identifier. COPE v1.2.5 was used to merge high-quality paired reads, and clonotypes were defined as unique nucleotide sequences. MiTCR v1.1 was used to align clonotypes to the IMGT TRBV, TRBD and TRBJ reference segments. The analysis included only V-J combinations with a frequency above 0.0001, which together covered over 98% of the repertoires. A TCS score was defined as the ratio between F50 (clonal expansion) and ExV (chaos), using BLOSUM62-based TCRdist between CDR3 peptides within each V-J. Welch's t-statistics and random forest reduced 514 V-J features to 13, which were used in a naive Bayes classifier (R e1071). TCRdb reanalyzed the raw reads on its own, using fastp at Q25 for trimming and MiXCR for clone calling, and kept in-frame beta chains. For every CDR3 protein sequence, its rows merge into one entry that carries the most common genes and DNA. What appears here as the V and J calls and clone size reflects TCRdb's work, not the paper's. The sample table shows roughly 380,000 distinct CDR3 sequences, and around 13% are seen once. The leading ten clones occupy 9.5% to 11% of the sample.

The V and J ends are trimmed by 5 bases and 4 bases, leaving 11 bases between them. The germline V gene (reference sequence) specifies SEHNR as CDR1 and FQNEAQ as CDR2. The CDR3 starts with the cysteine, ends with the phenylalanine, and has 14 residues. Solely the CDR3 DNA is kept, with 42 bases framed from the first base. The sequence came from a woman in her fifties or sixties with Graves' hyperthyroidism. The chain is made from TRBV7-9 and TRBJ1-4; a weak D assignment points to TRBD1 (6 bases agree). Specimen: blood. The CDR3 here reads CASSPQGLNEKLFF. The DNA sequence is TGTGCCAGCAGCCCGCAGGGGCTTAATGAAAAACTGTTTTTT.